This T cell receptor (beta chain) was recorded in a study of shared clonotypes between healthy human individuals. Produced via immunoSEQ multiplex PCR; TCRdb's table is partial and in-frame only. The table shows 800,000 to 950,000 clones, with roughly 96% occurring only once. Selected positively for CCR7 and CD45RO-negative, naive CD8 cells excluded terminally differentiated effector memory CD45RA+ cells. CDR3 length: 14 residues. From germline, CDR1 is SGHRS and CDR2 YFSETQ. The ends were cut back, 0 bases at V and 4 bases at J, with 8 bases in the middle. As to this clone: The same CDR3 can be traced to other DNA sequences in this sample.

The V gene is TRBV5-1, the J gene TRBJ2-1; possibly TRBD1 for D (6 bases). The sequencing input was naive CD8+ T cells sorted from blood. The receptor was isolated from a man aged 30 to 45 in good health. CDR3 residues: CASSLGRGYNEQFF. In DNA form, the CDR3 reads TGCGCCAGCAGCTTGGGCAGGGGATACAATGAGCAGTTCTTC.